The 27 T cell receptor beta chains in this list originate from one sample, sequenced in a study of Tregs in tolerant kidney transplant recipients (dated by TCRdb to the late 2010s). Their recognized antigens are unknown. Libraries came from the immunoSEQ multiplex PCR assay. This is the immuneACCESS table as TCRdb keeps it, with only in-frame sequences that have V and J called. A part of the clones is gone; compared with another copy, unresolved V genes explain less than half, and the rest is unexplained. Within this sample are around 30,000 clones, with 82% of them counted one time only. The top ten hold about 2.2% of the sample. The material sequenced was Tregs from blood cultured with allogeneic cells. These receptors all stem from a human donor in good health.

J is TRBJ2-1 and V is TRBV19; no definite D call. This CDR3 is 14 amino acids long. With 6 bases removed from V and 0 bases from J, the gap between germline ends came to 9 bases. Germline CDR1 reads LNHDA; CDR2 reads SQIVND (reference sequence). In nucleotides, the CDR3 is TGTGCCAGTAGGGAGTCCTACTCCTACAATGAGCAGTTCTTC. This gives the protein CASRESYSYNEQFF. Based on the CDR3 plus reference TRBV19 and TRBJ2-1, the full variable domain is DGGITQSPKYLFRKEGQNVTLSCEQNLNHDAMYWYRQDPGQGLRLIYYSQIVNDFQKGDIAEGYSVSREKKESFPLTVTSAQKNPTAFYLCASRESYSYNEQFFGPGTRLTVL.

The rearrangement joins TRBV5-1 to TRBJ1-1; 10 positions agree with TRBD1. Germline CDR1 SGHRS, CDR2 YFSETQ. V lost 3 bases to trimming and J lost 5 bases; unmatched junction nucleotides: 10. This CDR3 has 16 residues. The CDR3 spells CASSYNIDRGQTEAFF. The CDR3 nucleotides are TGCGCCAGCAGCTACAATATTGACAGGGGGCAAACTGAAGCTTTCTTT.

The chain has TRBV7-5 and TRBJ2-7; TRBD1 is the table's D call, not checked against the DNA. TRBV7-5 counts as a pseudogene. This CDR3 contains 14 residues. CDR3 region: CARSPLGQGSEQYF. As DNA, the CDR3 is TGTGCCAGAAGCCCCCTGGGACAGGGTTCCGAGCAGTACTTC.

This chain connects TRBV19 to TRBJ2-7; 9 bases map to TRBD2. This CDR3 comprises 18 residues. Germline CDR1 and CDR2: LNHDA and SQIVND (reference sequence). J was trimmed by 0 bases and V by 6 bases; bases with no gene match: 15. The CDR3, as DNA: TGTGCCAGTAGCCCTCAAATTGGTAGCGGGGGCTACTCCTACGAGCAGTACTTC. Protein sequence: CASSPQIGSGGYSYEQYF.

The rearrangement uses TRBV5-4 and TRBJ2-1; weak D call: TRBD2 (7 bases). V lost 6 bases and J 2 bases, leaving 18 bases between the germline ends. CDR3 size: 16 residues. Germline CDR1 and CDR2: SGHNT and YYREEE (reference sequence). CDR3 region: CASTRRGGRPYNEQFF. The CDR3, as DNA: TGTGCCAGCACCCGGAGGGGGGGCCGGCCCTACAATGAGCAGTTCTTC. The full variable domain, completed using reference TRBV5-4 and TRBJ2-1, is ETGVTQSPTHLIKTRGQQVTLRCSSQSGHNTVSWYQQALGQGPQFIFQYYREEENGRGNFPPRFSGLQFPNYSSELNVNALELDDSALYLCASTRRGGRPYNEQFFGPGTRLTVL.

This sequence joins TRBV11-2 and TRBJ2-3; maybe TRBD2 (5 bases). The V gene's germline CDR1 is SGHAT and CDR2 FQNNGV. This CDR3 comprises 16 residues. V lost 1 base and J lost 2, with 13 bases in between. The CDR3 spells CASSLGSGTLTDTQYF. The CDR3 DNA reads TGTGCCAGCAGCTTAGGGAGCGGAACCCTCACAGATACGCAGTATTTT.

The chain employs TRBV7-2 and TRBJ2-7; tentatively, D is TRBD2 (5 bases). V was pared by 1 base and J by 2 bases, with 9 bases between. The CDR3 spans 14 residues. Germline CDR1 SGHTA, CDR2 FQGNSA. CDR3 amino acids: CASSLVASTYEQYF. The CDR3 DNA is TGTGCCAGCAGCTTAGTAGCGTCAACCTACGAGCAGTACTTC.

Written as DNA, the CDR3 is TGTGCCAGCAACGCCCGCGGGGGGGGGCTTGGAGCTCTCTATGGCTACACCTTC. This translates into CASNARGGGLGALYGYTF. The genes are TRBV7-9 and TRBJ1-2; D is perhaps TRBD1 (6 bases). Per germline, CDR1 SEHNR and CDR2 FQNEAQ (reference sequence). Trimming stripped 7 bases from V and 4 bases from J, with 28 bases between. This CDR3 has 18 residues.

This rearrangement joins TRBV10-1 to TRBJ2-1; D possibly uses TRBD1 or TRBD2 (5 bases each). Germline CDR1 WNHNN, CDR2 SYGVQD (reference sequence). V shed 6 bases and J shed 2 bases, with 20 bases lying between them. CDR3 length: 17 amino acids. CDR3 residues: CASRGERLAPPYNEQFF. The DNA for the CDR3 is TGCGCCAGCAGGGGGGAACGATTAGCCCCACCCTACAATGAGCAGTTCTTC.

The CDR3 sequence is CSVDPGTETQYF. The CDR3 bases are TGCAGCGTTGATCCGGGGACAGAGACCCAGTACTTC. The chain is built from TRBV29-1 and TRBJ2-5, with D perhaps TRBD1 or TRBD2 (5 bases each). Trimming removed 3 bases from V and 4 bases from J, with 9 bases in between. The germline V gene encodes CDR1 SQVTM and CDR2 ANQGSEA. The CDR3 runs 12 residues. Filled out from reference TRBV29-1 and TRBJ2-5, the complete variable domain reads SAVISQKPSRDICQRGTSLTIQCQVDSQVTMMFWYRQQPGQSLTLIATANQGSEATYESGFVIDKFPISRPNLTFSTLTVSNMSPEDSSIYLCSVDPGTETQYFGPGTRLLVL.

The chain combines TRBV18 with TRBJ2-5, with a tentative D call TRBD1 (5 bases). CDR1 and CDR2 from the germline V gene are KGHSH and LQKENI. The germline V and J ends were trimmed by 6 bases and 1 base, with 9 bases remaining between them. The CDR3 loop spans 13 amino acids. CDR3 amino acids: CASSARVQETQYF. DNA of the CDR3: TGTGCCAGCTCCGCCAGGGTCCAAGAGACCCAGTACTTC.

V usage is TRBV7-9 and J usage is TRBJ2-1; 10 bases are shared with TRBD2. The V and J ends lost 1 base and 8 bases, in that order; junction bases with no gene match: 8. CDR3 size: 16 residues. CDR1 SEHNR and CDR2 FQNEAQ come from the germline V gene (reference sequence). The CDR3 sequence is CASSLGILAGADEQFF. The DNA of the CDR3 is TGTGCCAGCAGCTTAGGGATTCTAGCGGGAGCCGATGAGCAGTTCTTC.

The chain uses TRBV29-1 and TRBJ2-2; D call uncertain. Trimming cost V 4 bases and J 6 bases, with 6 bases left between them. From germline, CDR1 is SQVTM and CDR2 ANQGSEA. CDR3 size: 11 residues. The CDR3 DNA reads TGCAGCGTTGGGAGCCCCGGGGAGCTGTTTTTT. Translating it yields CSVGSPGELFF.

This clone was seen a handful of times. The gene calls are TRBV2 and TRBJ1-2; D possibly corresponds to TRBD1 (5 bases). Germline V CDR1 and CDR2: SNHLY, FYNNEI. Trimming pared 6 bases from V and 8 bases from J, leaving 16 bases between. The CDR3 runs 13 residues. This CDR3 is CASRILARVGYTF. The CDR3 coding sequence is TGTGCCAGCAGGATCCTGGCCAGGGTCGGCTACACCTTC.

The chain combines TRBV5-4 with TRBJ2-7; D is unresolved. CDR3 size: 13 residues. With 0 bases removed from V and 4 bases from J, the gap between germline ends came to 8 bases. Looked up from germline, CDR1 is SGHNT and CDR2 is YYREEE (reference sequence). For the CDR3, the DNA is TGTGCCAGCAGCTTGGCGGGCAGGTACGAGCAGTACTTC. Translation: CASSLAGRYEQYF.

V gene TRBV19 combines with J gene TRBJ1-2, with D possibly TRBD1 on 6 matching bases. The V and J ends lost 5 bases and 8 bases respectively, with 24 bases between them. The CDR3 consists of 16 residues. CDR1 and CDR2 (germline): LNHDA, SQIVND (reference sequence). The CDR3 nucleotides read TGTGCCAGTAGTCCGTGGACAGCTGTAGGAGTTCAAGGCTACACCTTC. Its translation is CASSPWTAVGVQGYTF.

The chain has TRBV21-1 and TRBJ1-5; the table's D call TRBD1 went unverified against the DNA. TRBV21-1 is annotated as a pseudogene. CDR3 size: 18 residues. CDR3 sequence reads: CASSKRGQGMGSNQPQHF. The CDR3 region has the DNA TGTGCCAGCAGCAAAAGGGGACAGGGTATGGGTAGCAATCAGCCCCAGCATTTT.

The gene calls are TRBV6-5 and TRBJ1-1; no reliable D call. Germline CDR1 is MNHEY and CDR2 is SVGAGI. V was shortened by 2 bases and J by 5 bases, with 9 bases between the two germline ends. The CDR3 is made up of 13 amino acids. This CDR3 reads CASSYSRGTEAFF. As DNA, the CDR3 is TGTGCCAGCAGTTACAGCCGGGGAACTGAAGCTTTCTTT.

V usage is TRBV15 and J usage is TRBJ2-7, with D possibly called TRBD1 or TRBD2 (6 bases each). The CDR3 extends over 14 amino acids. Germline CDR1 and CDR2: LNHNV and YYDKDF (reference sequence). V shed 8 bases and J shed 2 bases, with 16 bases lying between them. In DNA, the CDR3 is TGTGCCACCCCCCGGAGGGGGTCGACCTACGAGCAGTACTTC. It yields the protein CATPRRGSTYEQYF.

This clone came up once. The rearrangement joins TRBV15 to TRBJ1-2, with D hard to call. Germline values: CDR1 LNHNV, CDR2 YYDKDF (reference sequence). Trimming pared 1 base from V and 7 bases from J, leaving 22 bases between. CDR3 length: 17 amino acids. The CDR3 bases are TGTGCCACCAGCAGAGTTGATTTGGAAGGGAGTAAATTTGGCTACACCTTC. Protein sequence: CATSRVDLEGSKFGYTF.

The J gene is TRBJ1-3, the V gene TRBV6-5; D remains unclear. CDR3 length: 15 residues. V dropped 0 bases and J dropped 3 bases, with 9 bases sitting between them. Germline V gives CDR1 MNHEY, CDR2 SVGAGI. The CDR3 coding sequence is TGTGCCAGCAGTTACTCGATTGGTTTTGGAAACACCATATATTTT. It encodes CASSYSIGFGNTIYF.

In its sample, this clone was seen a few times. The V and J genes are TRBV5-4 and TRBJ1-1; D gene uncertain. CDR1 and CDR2 (germline): SGHNT, YYREEE (reference sequence). Trimming removed 0 bases at V and 4 bases at J, with 10 bases between. The CDR3 has 14 amino acids. The CDR3 is CASSLASGGTEAFF. CDR3 nucleotide sequence: TGTGCCAGCAGCTTGGCTTCAGGAGGCACTGAAGCTTTCTTT. Full variable domain (missing parts from reference TRBV5-4 and TRBJ1-1): ETGVTQSPTHLIKTRGQQVTLRCSSQSGHNTVSWYQQALGQGPQFIFQYYREEENGRGNFPPRFSGLQFPNYSSELNVNALELDDSALYLCASSLASGGTEAFFGQGTRLTVV.

The chain has TRBV27 and TRBJ1-5, with D unclear. V lost 5 bases and J lost 4, with 12 bases in between. CDR1 is MNHEY and CDR2 is SMNVEV in the germline V gene (reference sequence). The CDR3 loop spans 14 amino acids. CDR3 sequence: CASSPLQGNQPQHF. CDR3 nucleotides: TGTGCCAGCAGTCCGCTTCAAGGGAATCAGCCCCAGCATTTT.

V usage is TRBV5-1 and J usage is TRBJ2-1; 13 nucleotides align to TRBD2. Germline-derived CDR1 and CDR2 are SGHRS and YFSETQ. There are 17 residues in the CDR3. The J segment lost 10 bases and the V segment lost 4 bases, leaving 14 bases of the junction unmatched. DNA of the CDR3: TGCGCCAGCAGCGCCGGACTAGCGGGAGTTCGACAAGTGGAGCAGTTCTTC. Translation gives CASSAGLAGVRQVEQFF.

V gene TRBV7-2 combines with J gene TRBJ2-5; perhaps D is TRBD1 or TRBD2 (5 bases each). Per the germline V gene, CDR1 is SGHTA and CDR2 is FQGNSA. CDR3 length: 16 residues. V gave up 2 bases and J gave up 5 bases, with 18 bases separating them. The CDR3 DNA follows: TGTGCCAGCAGCTTATACCCAGGGTGGGGCGGGGAGACCCAGTACTTC. It is translated as CASSLYPGWGGETQYF.

The chain recombines TRBV30 with TRBJ2-7, with TRBD2 identical over 8 bases. J was trimmed by 0 bases and V by 0 bases; bases with no gene match: 4. CDR3 size: 15 residues. Germline V gene data show CDR1 as GTSNPN and CDR2 as SVGIG (reference sequence). The CDR3 DNA sequence: TGTGCCTGGAGTGTACCGGGGGGGAGCTCCTACGAGCAGTACTTC. This translates into CAWSVPGGSSYEQYF.

The CDR3 DNA sequence: TGCGCCAGCAGCCCCAGAAGCTCCTATAATTCACCCCTCCACTTT. Translated, it gives CASSPRSSYNSPLHF. V is TRBV5-1 and J is TRBJ1-6; D not resolved. V lost 4 bases and J 0 bases, leaving 8 bases between the germline ends. Germline V lookup: CDR1 SGHRS, CDR2 YFSETQ. The CDR3 is 15 amino acids. Drawing the rest from reference TRBV5-1 and TRBJ1-6, the complete variable domain is KAGVTQTPRYLIKTRGQQVTLSCSPISGHRSVSWYQQTPGQGLQFLFEYFSETQRNKGNFPGRFSGRQFSNSRSEMNVSTLELGDSALYLCASSPRSSYNSPLHFGNGTRLTVT.